These T cell receptor beta chains were read from a single sample in a study of molecular identifiers for immune sequencing clone quantification. TCRdb reanalysed the PCR reads using MiXCR and keeps one entry per CDR3 protein. The sample has 490,000 or so distinct CDR3 sequences; around 23% are singletons. Sequencing was done on a sample of naive CD8+ T cells from blood, with Jurkat cell RNA spiked in. The receptors here all came from a human donor in good health. Some libraries in this study had Jurkat cell RNA spiked in. Each CDR3 is given with its conserved first and last residue. Fields, in order: J gene, D gene, clone size, V gene, CDR3 protein, CDR3 DNA. A D gene is named only where the DNA matches it firmly. Clone size is not always given. Where it is, it says once, few, many or a class for expanded clones.

>TRBJ2-5|TRBD2|-|TRBV10-3
CAISEFPTLAVQETQYF
TGTGCCATCAGTGAGTTTCCCACGCTAGCGGTACAAGAGACCCAGTACTTC
>TRBJ2-3|-|many|TRBV9
CASSIYSDTQYF
TGTGCCAGCAGTATTTATTCCGATACGCAGTATTTT
>TRBJ2-5|-|-|TRBV11-2
CASSLALGVGGSRQETQYF
TGTGCCAGCAGCTTAGCGCTCGGTGTCGGGGGATCACGCCAAGAGACCCAGTACTTC
>TRBJ1-5|-|-|TRBV6-6
CASSPPGDTQHF
TGTGCCAGCAGTCCCCCCGGGGATACGCAGCATTTT
>TRBJ2-3|TRBD1|few|TRBV5-5
CASSLASIYRGQGTDTQYF
TGTGCCAGCAGCTTGGCGAGCATATACAGGGGGCAGGGCACAGATACGCAGTATTTT
>TRBJ2-2|TRBD2|many|TRBV5-4
CASSLSASGSGTGELFF
TGTGCCAGCAGCTTGTCTGCTAGCGGGAGCGGAACCGGGGAGCTGTTTTTT
>TRBJ2-7|-|few|TRBV27
CASSFNSGSPTYQYF
TGTGCCAGCAGTTTCAATAGCGGATCCCCCACCTACCAGTACTTC
>TRBJ2-2|-|-|TRBV12-3/TRBV12-4
CASSSTLANTGELFF
TGTGCCAGCAGTTCGACATTAGCGAACACCGGGGAGCTGTTTTTT
>TRBJ2-7|-|few|TRBV20-1
CSATPDGTLTSYEQYF
TGCAGTGCTACTCCGGACGGGACTCTCACCTCCTACGAGCAGTACTTC
>TRBJ1-1|TRBD1|-|TRBV27
CASSGRGQGTEAFF
TGTGCCAGCAGTGGCAGGGGGCAAGGGACTGAAGCTTTCTTT
>TRBJ2-7|TRBD1|-|TRBV3-1
CASSQVSPGQGAYEQYF
TGTGCCAGCAGCCAAGTCTCACCGGGACAGGGGGCCTACGAGCAGTACTTC
>TRBJ2-5|TRBD2|-|TRBV12-3/TRBV12-4
CASSPGRGTSVTETQYF
TGTGCCAGCAGTCCGGGCCGGGGGACTAGCGTAACAGAGACCCAGTACTTC
>TRBJ2-3|TRBD1|-|TRBV7-9
CASSFLDRGHTDTQYF
TGTGCCAGCAGTTTTCTCGACAGGGGGCACACAGATACGCAGTATTTT
>TRBJ1-6|-|-|TRBV4-1
CASIPRKQGVRAWSYNSPLHF
TGCGCCAGTATACCCCGGAAGCAGGGTGTCCGTGCTTGGTCCTATAATTCACCCCTCCACTTT
>TRBJ2-7|-|-|TRBV19
CASSALLASIYEQYF
TGTGCCAGTAGTGCCCTGCTAGCGTCGATCTACGAGCAGTACTTC